This entry concerns a single T cell receptor beta chain. The data were taken from a study of control samples from healthy donors and cancer patients. Sequenced by immunoSEQ multiplex PCR; TCRdb stores in-frame clones only, minus some. The sample includes roughly 370,000 clones, 75% to 95% of them seen just once. The V and J ends lost 5 bases and 7 bases respectively, with 3 bases between them. The CDR3 spans 11 residues. The V gene's germline CDR1 is SGHAT and CDR2 FQNNGV. The rearrangement links TRBV11-2 to TRBJ1-6; no reliable D call. The sequenced sample consisted of PBMCs. The source of this sequence is a man in his forties with head and neck cancer. The CDR3: CASSRNSPLHF. CDR3 nucleotides: TGTGCCAGCAGCCGCAATTCACCCCTCCACTTT.